The sequence of this TCR beta chain was determined in a study of glioma-infiltrating T cells after dendritic cell vaccination. Germline values: CDR1 SGHRS, CDR2 YFSETQ. V shed 0 bases and J shed 3 bases, with 13 bases lying between them. The CDR3 is made up of 16 amino acids. Here immunoSEQ multiplex PCR was the method, and the copy in TCRdb shows in-frame clones only, minus some. The top ten clones hold 2% to 2.5% of a sample with some 90,000 clones, approximately 78% of them seen once. As for time point: after dendritic cell vaccination, including at tumor progression/relapse. The source was blood, collected after dendritic cell vaccination. The TCR sequence derives from a human donor with glioblastoma. The chain has TRBV5-1 and TRBJ2-1; D not certain. The CDR3 sequence is CASSLASSFLYNEQFF. Written as DNA, the CDR3 is TGCGCCAGCAGCTTGGCGAGTAGTTTCCTCTACAATGAGCAGTTCTTC.